This entry is about one T cell receptor (beta chain). Its antigen is unidentified. Clones were sequenced by immunoSEQ multiplex PCR, and TCRdb holds only the in-frame ones, with some missing. This sample has 64,000 or so clones, with more than 90% found just once. This specimen belongs to a study of PD-1 blockade in classical Hodgkin lymphoma. At the level of the study: Nivolumab was administered to patients intravenously at 3 mg/kg every 2 weeks. General study points: Baseline diversity resembling that of newly diagnosed patients was seen in complete responders. Significantly greater TCR diversity emerged by C4D1 in CD4+ cells but not CD8+ cells.

The CDR3 totals 12 residues. The germline gives CDR1 ENHRY, CDR2 SYGVKD. V was shortened by 6 bases and J by 5 bases, with 8 bases between the two germline ends. Sample time point: cycle 4 day 1 (C4D1), after six to seven weeks of nivolumab. No patient escaped relapse after autologous stem cell transplantation, and brentuximab vedotin exposure varied. The rearrangement joins TRBV10-3 to TRBJ2-1, with D hard to call. The input for sequencing was peripheral blood mononuclear cells (PBMCs), taken before the fourth cycle of nivolumab. The clonotype originates from a human donor with classical Hodgkin lymphoma. The CDR3 loop reads CAIRKTNNEQFF. The CDR3 DNA reads as TGTGCCATCAGAAAGACAAACAATGAGCAGTTCTTC.